What follows are 13 T cell receptor beta chains derived from one specimen sequenced in a study of immune heterogeneity within non-small cell lung tumors (dated by TCRdb to about 2018). The listed sequencing device is HiSeq X Ten. The TCR beta CDR3 region was amplified with a multiplex PCR system whose first round of roughly 11 cycles used 32 V-gene forward primers and 13 J-gene reverse primers. TCRdb handled the public reads itself, with Q25 trimming in fastp and clone calling in MiXCR, and kept productive beta chains. Duplicate CDR3 protein sequences are folded into a single record with the most common DNA and genes. This sample holds roughly 23,000 distinct CDR3 sequences; 25% to 35% were observed only once. The ten largest account for roughly 3.5% of the sample. The TCR template was genomic DNA extracted from bulk tumor tissue, and roughly 590 ng of gDNA was amplified for each sample. During surgery, multiple biopsies were taken from each primary tumor, with sampling sites spaced as far apart as possible within the tumor mass. Patients in the study cohort, which was described as untreated, were newly diagnosed NSCLC cases going through curative surgery.

The sample taken for sequencing was lung tumor tissue. Receptors were obtained from a man aged 35 to 55 with non-small cell lung cancer.

This clonotype has at least ten counts. CDR3 nucleotides: TGCAGCGCCACAGCGGTCTATGGCTACACCTTC. It yields the protein CSATAVYGYTF. The chain uses TRBV29-1 and TRBJ1-2; the D is unclear. The CDR3 is 11 amino acids. CDR1 and CDR2 from the germline V gene are SQVTM and ANQGSEA. The V gene lost 7 bases and the J gene lost 4 bases, with 10 bases spanning the gap. Full variable domain (rest looked up from reference TRBV29-1 and TRBJ1-2): SAVISQKPSRDICQRGTSLTIQCQVDSQVTMMFWYRQQPGQSLTLIATANQGSEATYESGFVIDKFPISRPNLTFSTLTVSNMSPEDSSIYLCSATAVYGYTFGSGTRLTVV.

Ten or more counts support this clonotype. This chain connects TRBV11-3 to TRBJ2-7; D tentatively fits TRBD1 or TRBD2 (5 bases each). Trimming pared 3 bases from V and 4 bases from J, leaving 10 bases between. The germline CDR1 and CDR2 sequences are SGHNT and YENEEA. The CDR3 consists of 13 residues. The CDR3: CASSFRDGYEQYF. In DNA form, the CDR3 reads TGTGCCAGCAGCTTCCGGGACGGGTACGAGCAGTACTTC.

This chain links TRBV4-1 with TRBJ2-1, with 8 bases lining up with TRBD1. Germline V gene sequence: CDR1 MGHRA, CDR2 YSYEKL. CDR3 length: 20 residues. V gave up 4 bases and J gave up 6 bases; unmatched junction bases: 23. CDR3 sequence (DNA): TGCGCCAGCAGCCCCGTCCCCGTTCGCCTCGACAGGGGACGGCTCAATGAGCAGTTCTTC. Translation: CASSPVPVRLDRGRLNEQFF.

Ten or more counts support this clonotype. The rearrangement joins TRBV6-1 to TRBJ2-1; D is possibly TRBD2 (5 bases). Germline V lookup: CDR1 MNHNS, CDR2 SASEGT. Trimming took 6 bases from V and 9 from J, leaving 15 bases between them. The CDR3 runs 13 residues. The CDR3 bases are TGTGCCAGCAGCCCCATGGGGAGCGGTGAGCAGTTCTTC. Amino acid sequence: CASSPMGSGEQFF.

Remarks on this clonotype: An end of the junction differs from the germline gene, which may be a read error. The CDR3 region is CTSRLRDRTYGYTF. In nucleotides, the CDR3 is TGTACCAGCAGACTCCGGGACAGGACCTATGGCTACACCTTC. This chain uses TRBV12-3 or TRBV12-4 with TRBJ1-2; 8 bases fit TRBD1. CDR3 length: 14 residues.

The table lists this clonotype with a few counts. The CDR3 loop is CASSTPSGSATGNEQFF. DNA of the CDR3: TGTGCCAGCAGTACGCCTAGCGGGAGTGCGACGGGCAATGAGCAGTTCTTC. The V and J genes are TRBV28 and TRBJ2-1, with 10 bases that match TRBD2. Germline V gene lookup returns CDR1 MDHEN and CDR2 SYDVKM. The V gene end was trimmed by 5 bases and the J gene end by 6 bases; junction bases not matched to a gene: 13. This CDR3 is built from 17 residues.

In regard to this clonotype: As the CDR3 is not closed by the conserved phenylalanine or tryptophan, this likely results from a read error. The chain is built from TRBV19 and TRBJ1-5, with no clear D. This CDR3 has 16 residues. Germline-derived CDR1 and CDR2 are LNHDA and SQIVND (reference sequence). The ends were cut back, 0 bases at V and 2 bases at J, with 11 bases in the middle. This chain's CDR3 is CASSIDIGPRNQPQHL. For the CDR3, the DNA is TGTGCCAGTAGTATAGACATTGGACCCCGCAATCAGCCCCAGCATCTT.

Concerning this clonotype itself: This sequence may be a read error, since a much larger clone differs from it by one base. The chain links TRBV27 to TRBJ1-4; weak D call: TRBD1 (5 bases). This CDR3 has 17 amino acids. The V end was cut by 5 bases, the J end by 12 bases, with 28 bases between. CDR1 and CDR2 from the germline V gene are MNHEY and SMNVEV (reference sequence). The CDR3 spells CASSPIYLRGVFGELFF. The CDR3, as DNA: TGTGCCAGCAGTCCCATATATCTCCGGGGGGTATTCGGGGAACTGTTTTTT. The complete variable domain, with remaining parts taken from reference TRBV27 and TRBJ1-4, reads EAQVTQNPRYLITVTGKKLTVTCSQNMNHEYMSWYRQDPGLGLRQIYYSMNVEVTDKGDVPEGYKVSRKEKRNFPLILESPSPNQTSLYFCASSPIYLRGVFGELFFGSGTQLSVL.

With regard to this clonotype: A single base separates this from a much larger clone, so it may be a read error. The genes are TRBV9 and TRBJ1-2; TRBD1 is a possible D gene (6 bases). This CDR3 is built from 15 residues. CDR1 is SGDLS, CDR2 YYNGEE, per germline. CDR3 DNA sequence: TGTGCCAGCAGCGCGGGGGGGGCTTCTAACAATGGCTACACCTTC. Translating gives CASSAGGASNNGYTF.

This clonotype is termed medium-sized. The rearrangement links TRBV27 to TRBJ2-7; D is unresolved. CDR3 length: 15 amino acids. Deletions cut 3 bases from V and 0 bases from J, with 12 bases between. Germline V lookup: CDR1 MNHEY, CDR2 SMNVEV (reference sequence). The CDR3 here is CASSLKQTPSYEQYF. The CDR3 DNA follows: TGTGCCAGCAGTTTGAAACAAACCCCCTCCTACGAGCAGTACTTC.

The J gene is TRBJ1-1, the V gene TRBV28; perhaps TRBD1 as D (5 bases). V was clipped by 1 base and J by 3 bases, with 15 bases between them. CDR3 length: 16 amino acids. Looked up from germline, CDR1 is MDHEN and CDR2 is SYDVKM. CDR3 sequence: CASSLLGEEGDTEAFF. The DNA for the CDR3 is TGTGCCAGCAGTTTATTAGGCGAGGAAGGGGACACTGAAGCTTTCTTT.

The V call is TRBV6-1, the J call TRBJ2-2; TRBD1 aligns across 7 bases. This CDR3 has 16 amino acids. The germline gives CDR1 MNHNS, CDR2 SASEGT. V lost 5 bases to trimming and J lost 1 base; unmatched junction nucleotides: 7. The CDR3 sequence is CASSSKGGLNTGELFF. The CDR3 nucleotides read TGTGCCAGCAGTTCCAAAGGGGGCTTGAACACCGGGGAGCTGTTTTTT.

This clonotype occurred once. A much larger clone lies one base from this, so it may be a read error. V and J are TRBV6-2 or TRBV6-3 and TRBJ1-6; the D gene is possibly TRBD1 (6 bases). Germline lookup yields CDR1 MNHEY and CDR2 SVGEGT. The CDR3 sequence is 18 residues long. The CDR3 protein is CASSKTVRTLGGNSPVHF. The CDR3 DNA is TGTGCCAGCTCTAAAACAGTCAGAACCCTAGGGGGTAATTCACCCGTCCACTTT.